This T cell receptor beta chain was captured in a study of PD-1 blockade in classical Hodgkin lymphoma. Study-wide points: Baseline diversity in complete responders resembled that of newly diagnosed patients.

Following autologous stem cell transplantation, relapse occurred in every patient, and exposure to brentuximab vedotin varied. As for this clone: Its antigen remains unknown.

The CDR3 spans 14 residues. Germline assignment: CDR1 MNHNS and CDR2 SASEGT. V lost 0 bases to trimming and J lost 8 bases; unmatched junction nucleotides: 6. The data were produced by immunoSEQ multiplex PCR, yet TCRdb's version contains in-frame clones alone and is incomplete. The sample records more than 25,000 clones, 85% to 90% being singletons. This sequence joins TRBV6-1 and TRBJ1-2; 7 bases are a match to TRBD1. The receptor was isolated from a human donor with classical Hodgkin lymphoma. Sequenced material: peripheral blood mononuclear cells (PBMCs), taken at baseline. This CDR3 is CASSEASGGRGYTF. The DNA of the CDR3 is TGTGCCAGCAGTGAAGCCTCAGGGGGACGGGGCTACACCTTC.